The rows below give T cell receptor beta chains drawn from one sample of a study of Ad26.COV2.S vaccination and SARS-CoV-2 variants. Data came from immunoSEQ multiplex PCR; TCRdb stores just in-frame clones and leaves some out. This table holds a few hundred thousand clones, around 87% found once. Material: peripheral blood, obtained in a trial of Ad26.COV2.S vaccine versus placebo. All receptors derive from a person aged 18-65 years who received the Ad26.COV2.S COVID-19 vaccine or a placebo. CDR3s include the opening cysteine and the closing phenylalanine or tryptophan. D genes are given only for firm matches. Size is omitted from some rows. Given values are once, few, many or a class for expanded clones.

CDR3nt,CDR3aa,d_gene,j_gene,v_gene,abundance
TGTGCCAGCAGCGTAGGGTTGGGGAGGGACACTGAAGCTTTCTTT,CASSVGLGRDTEAFF,.,TRBJ1-1,TRBV9,.
TGCAGCGTTCTGCCCCGCACAGATACGCAGTATTTT,CSVLPRTDTQYF,.,TRBJ2-3,TRBV29-1,few
TGTGCCAGCAGTGAAAGGTGGCAGGGAAATGAAAAACTGTTTTTT,CASSERWQGNEKLFF,.,TRBJ1-4,TRBV25-1,.
TGTGCCAGCAGCCCTCTGGCCCTCCCCGGGGGCAATCAGCCCCAGCATTTT,CASSPLALPGGNQPQHF,.,TRBJ1-5,TRBV11-2,.
TGTGCCAGCAGTAACAGGGGTGACAATTCACCCCTCCACTTT,CASSNRGDNSPLHF,TRBD1,TRBJ1-6,TRBV6-1,.
TGTGCCAGCAGTTTTTTGCCCACTAGCAGTGAGCAGTTCTTC,CASSFLPTSSEQFF,.,TRBJ2-1,TRBV27,.
TGTGCCAGCAGTATCAGGGGTGAGACTGAAGCTTTCTTT,CASSIRGETEAFF,.,TRBJ1-1,TRBV12-3/TRBV12-4,.
TGTGCCAGTAGTCTCGTCACTGAAGCTTTCTTT,CASSLVTEAFF,.,TRBJ1-1,TRBV19,.
TGTGCCAGCAGCCTTAGACAGGGTTGGACTGAAGCTTTCTTT,CASSLRQGWTEAFF,TRBD1,TRBJ1-1,TRBV28,.
TGCGCCAGCAGCTCAAGGACAGGATCCTACGAGCAGTACTTC,CASSSRTGSYEQYF,TRBD1,TRBJ2-7,TRBV5-1,.
TGTGCCAGCAGCTTAGGGCCAGGCAGGGCCCTCCAAGAGACCCAGTACTTC,CASSLGPGRALQETQYF,.,TRBJ2-5,TRBV11-3,.
TGTGCCAGCAGTGAATACGGGGGCGGTCAGCCCCAGCATTTT,CASSEYGGGQPQHF,.,TRBJ1-5,TRBV2,.
TGTGCCAGCAGCTTAGAAAGGACAGCGATTTACTCTGGGGCCAACGTCCTGACTTTC,CASSLERTAIYSGANVLTF,.,TRBJ2-6,TRBV7-9,.
TGTGCCAGCAGCCAAGAGGGGGGACTAGCGGGACTTTACAATGAGCAGTTCTTC,CASSQEGGLAGLYNEQFF,TRBD2,TRBJ2-1,TRBV4-2,once
TGTGCCAGCAGCCAAGCGGGAGGGCCGGGAGAGCAGTACTTC,CASSQAGGPGEQYF,TRBD2,TRBJ2-7,TRBV3-1/TRBV3-2,.
TGTGCCAGCAGTGAAGCCTTCCTTACAGGGGGCTCTGGCTACACCTTC,CASSEAFLTGGSGYTF,TRBD1,TRBJ1-2,TRBV6-1,once
TGTGCCAGCAGCTTAGGAGGGGCCGGAAACACCATATATTTT,CASSLGGAGNTIYF,.,TRBJ1-3,TRBV7-9,.
TGTGCCAGCAGTGACTCGAGGAGGAGGGACAGGGGGCGGTGGGGCACTGAAGCTTTCTTT,CASSDSRRRDRGRWGTEAFF,TRBD1,TRBJ1-1,TRBV6-4,.
TGTGCCAGCAGCGTAGAGGGGTCCGGGGAGCTGTTTTTT,CASSVEGSGELFF,.,TRBJ2-2,TRBV9,once
TGTGCCAGCAGCTTGGACAGGGACCACGAGCAGTACTTC,CASSLDRDHEQYF,.,TRBJ2-7,TRBV5-4,.
TGTGCCAGCAGCTTAAGCTCAAGGAGGGATACGCAGTATTTT,CASSLSSRRDTQYF,.,TRBJ2-3,TRBV7-2,.
TGTGCCAGCAGCCTAGAACCGGGACGGATCTCTGGAAACACCATATATTTT,CASSLEPGRISGNTIYF,.,TRBJ1-3,TRBV11-2,.
TGCGCCAGCAGCTCCGACGGCTACTCTGGAAACACCATATATTTT,CASSSDGYSGNTIYF,.,TRBJ1-3,TRBV5-1,.